These T cell receptor beta chains were read from a single sample in a study of T cells in Graves' hyperthyroidism and ophthalmopathy. TCRdb itself ran the multiplex PCR reads through MiXCR, one entry per CDR3 protein. Of fewer than 650,000 distinct CDR3 sequences listed, around 15% were seen once; the top ten hold 14%. The source material was blood. The receptors derive from a woman aged 40 to 50 with Graves' hyperthyroidism. Both conserved end residues are part of each CDR3. A D gene is named only where the DNA matches it firmly. Rows may omit the clone size; those that give it use once, few, many or a size class.

>TRBJ2-1|few|14|NA|TRBV6-1
TGTGCCAGCACAGGAGAGATCTCCTACAATGAGCAGTTCTTC
CASTGEISYNEQFF
>TRBJ2-1|few|11|NA|TRBV14
TGTGCCAGCAGCCTGTTGAGTGAGCAGTTCTTC
CASSLLSEQFF
>TRBJ1-1|NA|20|NA|TRBV5-8
TGTGCCAGCAGCTTAGTGATCGGTACAGGTCCTTCCCTGTCGAACACTGAAGCTTTCTTT
CASSLVIGTGPSLSNTEAFF
>TRBJ2-1|few|15|NA|TRBV7-9
TGTGCCAGCAGCTCCCCGTCAGCAAGCTGCAATGAGCAGTTCTTC
CASSSPSASCNEQFF
>TRBJ2-1|few|18|TRBD2|TRBV29-1
TGCAGCGTTTTGGGACTAGCGGGCTCCCTCAAGGGCGACAATGAGCAGTTCTTC
CSVLGLAGSLKGDNEQFF
>TRBJ1-1|many|13|NA|TRBV5-1
TGCGCCAGCAGCTTGAACGTGAACACTGAAGCTTTCTTT
CASSLNVNTEAFF
>TRBJ2-1|NA|15|NA|TRBV7-2
TGTGCCAGCAGCAACGGGAGCCTCCCGGGGAATGAGCAGTTCTTC
CASSNGSLPGNEQFF
>TRBJ2-1|many|15|TRBD1|TRBV15
TGTGCCACCAGCATCGACAGGGGGACCTACAATGAGCAGTTCTTC
CATSIDRGTYNEQFF
>TRBJ2-3|NA|16|TRBD2|TRBV19
TGTGCCAGTAGCCCTCGCCTAGCGGGGATCACAGATACGCAGTATTTT
CASSPRLAGITDTQYF
>TRBJ2-7|many|11|NA|TRBV5-1
TGTGCCAGCAGCGGCAACTACGAGCAGTACTTC
CASSGNYEQYF
>TRBJ2-7|few|17|TRBD2|TRBV6-1
TGTGCCAGCAGTGAACTCCTAGCGGGAGGCGGGGCCTACGAGCAGTACTTC
CASSELLAGGGAYEQYF
>TRBJ2-3|many|15|NA|TRBV2
TGTGCCAGCAGTGGCGGGGGCCCCCGCACAGATACGCAGTATTTT
CASSGGGPRTDTQYF
>TRBJ2-5|many|14|NA|TRBV7-2
TGTGCCAGCAGCTCCATGTGGAGCCAAGAGACCCAGTACTTC
CASSSMWSQETQYF
>TRBJ2-1|NA|18|NA|TRBV6-2/TRBV6-3
TGTGCCAGCAGTTACGAGGCTGGGACCGTCCCCTCCTACAATGAGCAGTTCTTC
CASSYEAGTVPSYNEQFF
>TRBJ1-1|many|13|NA|TRBV18
TGTGCCAGCTCACCACGGACCCCTCCTGAAGCTTTCTTT
CASSPRTPPEAFF
>TRBJ2-7|many|13|NA|TRBV7-9
TGTGCCAGCAGCCATCTAGCAAACTACGAGCAGTACTTC
CASSHLANYEQYF
>TRBJ1-2|few|15|TRBD1|TRBV7-9
TGTGCCAGCAGCACGTCTGGGACAGGGATGCACGGCTACACCTTC
CASSTSGTGMHGYTF
>TRBJ2-7|many|15|TRBD2|TRBV6-1
TGTGCCAGCAGTTTTGGACTAGCGGGAGTGGACGAGCAGTACTTC
CASSFGLAGVDEQYF
>TRBJ2-1|many|14|NA|TRBV20-1
TGCAGTGCTGTACTAGCCTGGAGTTGGAATGAGCAGTTCTTC
CSAVLAWSWNEQFF
>TRBJ1-2|many|11|NA|TRBV2
TGTGCCAGCAGTGATATGGGTGGCTACACCTTC
CASSDMGGYTF
>TRBJ2-7|many|15|NA|TRBV20-1
TGCAGTGCCGTCAACTACCGGGAGAGCTCCTACGAGCAGTACTTC
CSAVNYRESSYEQYF
>TRBJ2-1|NA|14|NA|TRBV11-2
TGTGCCAGCAGCTCCCCTGGTAGCGTAAATGAGCAGTTCTTC
CASSSPGSVNEQFF
>TRBJ2-1|many|15|TRBD2|TRBV5-5
TGTGCCAGCAGGTTACTAGCGGGAGGGCCGTATGAGCAGTTCTTC
CASRLLAGGPYEQFF
>TRBJ2-1|many|16|TRBD2|TRBV15
TGTGCCACCAGCAGAGGAGGGACTAGCGGGAGAGATGAGCAGTTCTTC
CATSRGGTSGRDEQFF
>TRBJ1-6|few|17|TRBD1|TRBV13
TGTGCCAGCAGCTTAGGCAGGGGGCCCTCCTATAATTCACCCCTCCACTTT
CASSLGRGPSYNSPLHF
>TRBJ2-2|NA|15|TRBD2|TRBV6-1
TGTGCCAGCGGAGGACTAGCGATTTACACCGGGGAGCTGTTTTTT
CASGGLAIYTGELFF
>TRBJ1-5|few|13|NA|TRBV10-3
TGTGCCATCAGTGAGTCGAGGGACGGCCAACAGCATTTT
CAISESRDGQQHF
>TRBJ2-5|NA|16|TRBD2|TRBV19
TGTGCCAGTAGTCCTTACCTCGGGGGGGGCGTTGAGACCCAGTACTTC
CASSPYLGGGVETQYF
>TRBJ2-5|many|13|NA|TRBV6-6
TGTGCCAGCAGTTACTTTCGACAAGAGACCCAGTACTTC
CASSYFRQETQYF
>TRBJ1-2|NA|15|NA|TRBV19
TGTGCCAGTAGTCCCGACAGGACGAACACTTATGGCTACACCTTC
CASSPDRTNTYGYTF
>TRBJ2-7|many|13|NA|TRBV6-1
TGTGCCAGCAGTGGCGTCAGGGCGGGCGAGCAGTACTTC
CASSGVRAGEQYF
>TRBJ2-1|many|16|TRBD2|TRBV5-1
TGCGCCAGCAGCCCCGGGATAGCGGGATTTGTGGATGAGCAGTTCTTC
CASSPGIAGFVDEQFF
>TRBJ1-5|few|16|NA|TRBV15
TGTGCCACCAGCAGAGATGGCAGGGGCGATAGTCAGCCCCAGCATTTT
CATSRDGRGDSQPQHF
>TRBJ1-5|many|17|TRBD1|TRBV7-2
TGTGCCAGCAGTACCCGATCCGGGACAGGGGCAGGTCAGCCCCAGCATTTT
CASSTRSGTGAGQPQHF
>TRBJ2-1|many|14|NA|TRBV7-8
TGTGCCAGTGGAGGAGGATTCGGGGCCGGTGAGCAGTTCTTC
CASGGGFGAGEQFF
>TRBJ2-7|many|16|TRBD2|TRBV28
TGTGCCAGCAGACCCCTTAGCGGGCCTTTCCCCTACGAGCAGTACTTC
CASRPLSGPFPYEQYF
>TRBJ2-2|many|16|TRBD2|TRBV5-1
TGCGCCAGCAGCTCCGGGACTAGCGGGAGCACCGGGGAGCTGTTTTTT
CASSSGTSGSTGELFF
>TRBJ2-7|NA|14|NA|TRBV7-2
TGTGCCAGCAGCGCCCGGTGGGTTTTCTACGAGCAGTACTTC
CASSARWVFYEQYF
>TRBJ2-7|many|13|TRBD2|TRBV18
TGTGCCAGCTCAACTAGCGGGAGGGTTGAGCAGTACTTC
CASSTSGRVEQYF
>TRBJ2-2|many|14|NA|TRBV28
TGTGCCAGCACCGGCGGGACGAACACCGGGGAGCTGTTTTTT
CASTGGTNTGELFF
>TRBJ1-2|many|12|NA|TRBV12-3/TRBV12-4
TGTGCCAGCAGTTCCGGTCCCTATGGCTACACCTTC
CASSSGPYGYTF
>TRBJ2-3|few|15|TRBD2|TRBV19
TGTGCCAGTAGTCCCACTAGCGGGGTTACGGGTACGCAGTATTTT
CASSPTSGVTGTQYF
>TRBJ2-5|NA|15|TRBD2|TRBV29-1
TGCAGCGTTTCCAATAGACTAGCGAGGCAGGAGACCCAGTACTTC
CSVSNRLARQETQYF
>TRBJ2-1|many|14|TRBD2|TRBV12-5
TGTGCTAGTGGTACTACGGGACTAGGCGATGAGCAGTTCTTC
CASGTTGLGDEQFF
>TRBJ1-1|few|15|NA|TRBV19
TGTGCCAGTAGTATTGGTCAGGGGATGAACACTGAAGCTTTCTTT
CASSIGQGMNTEAFF
>TRBJ1-4|once|15|NA|TRBV15
TGTGCCACCAGCAGAGAGACTGGCTATAATGAAAAACTGTTTTTT
CATSRETGYNEKLFF
>TRBJ1-4|NA|14|NA|TRBV6-1
TGTGCCAGCAGTGAAGGGTCGGCTAGGGAAAAACTGTTTTTT
CASSEGSAREKLFF
>TRBJ1-1|many|16|NA|TRBV28
TGTGCCAGCAGTTATACACAGGGTTTACTAGACACTGAAGCTTTCTTT
CASSYTQGLLDTEAFF
>TRBJ2-7|NA|13|NA|TRBV7-7
TGTGCTAGCAGCTTAGCCCAGGGAGGCGAGCAGTACTTC
CASSLAQGGEQYF
>TRBJ2-3|many|15|TRBD2|TRBV9
TGTGCCAGCAGCGTAGGGACTAGCGAGGCAGATACGCAGTATTTT
CASSVGTSEADTQYF
>TRBJ1-5|many|13|NA|TRBV3-1
TGTGCCAGCAGCCAAGATCTGGGTCAGCCCCAGCATTTT
CASSQDLGQPQHF
>TRBJ1-1|many|18|NA|TRBV14
TGTGCCAGCAGCCAAGACTCGGGCATCCTTCCAATGAACACTGAAGCTTTCTTT
CASSQDSGILPMNTEAFF